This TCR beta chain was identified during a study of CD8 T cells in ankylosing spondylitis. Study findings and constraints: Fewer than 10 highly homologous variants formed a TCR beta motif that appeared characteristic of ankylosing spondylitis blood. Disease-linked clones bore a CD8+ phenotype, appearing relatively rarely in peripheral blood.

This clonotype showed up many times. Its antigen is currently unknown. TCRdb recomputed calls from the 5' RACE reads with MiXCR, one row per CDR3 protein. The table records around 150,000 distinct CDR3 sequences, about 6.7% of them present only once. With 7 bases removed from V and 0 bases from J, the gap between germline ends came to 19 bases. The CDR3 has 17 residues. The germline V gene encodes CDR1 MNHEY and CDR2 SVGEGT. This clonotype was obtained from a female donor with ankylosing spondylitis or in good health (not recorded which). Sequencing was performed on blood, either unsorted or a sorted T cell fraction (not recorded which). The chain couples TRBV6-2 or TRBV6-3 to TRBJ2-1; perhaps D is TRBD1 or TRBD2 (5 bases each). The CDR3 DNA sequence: TGTGCCAGCATTAACGGGGCCGCTTTTAGCTCCTACAATGAGCAGTTCTTC. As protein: CASINGAAFSSYNEQFF.